The 26 T cell receptor beta chains below were found in one sample sequenced in a study of CD8 T cells in Susac syndrome. RNA, at 0.5 to 1 ug, was reverse transcribed with random hexamers. One entry per CDR3 protein, called by TCRdb with MiXCR from the immunoSEQ multiplex PCR reads. The sample has 150,000 to 200,000 distinct CDR3 sequences, 90% to 95% seen once. Sequenced input: CD4+ T cells from PBMCs. All receptors come from a human donor with multiple sclerosis.

This chain connects TRBV28 to TRBJ2-1, with a weak D call TRBD2 (6 bases). Germline CDR1 and CDR2: MDHEN and SYDVKM. V was clipped by 9 bases and J by 3 bases, with 9 bases between them. This CDR3 comprises 12 residues. CDR3 protein: CASGGNYNEQFF. CDR3 sequence (DNA): TGTGCCAGTGGCGGGAACTACAATGAGCAGTTCTTC.

The chain has TRBV27 and TRBJ2-3, with D hard to call. Germline V lookup: CDR1 MNHEY, CDR2 SMNVEV (reference sequence). The CDR3 loop spans 15 amino acids. The V gene lost 4 bases and the J gene lost 4 bases, with 15 bases spanning the gap. The CDR3, as DNA: TGTGCCAGCAGTTCGGACCCTAATCCGGCAGATACGCAGTATTTT. Translating gives CASSSDPNPADTQYF.

This rearrangement joins TRBV18 to TRBJ2-7; no firm D call. V dropped 6 bases and J dropped 7 bases, with 13 bases sitting between them. The CDR3 sequence is 12 residues long. CDR1 and CDR2 (germline): KGHSH, LQKENI. CDR3 amino acids: CASSITGWEQYF. The CDR3 bases are TGTGCCAGCTCTATTACTGGTTGGGAGCAGTACTTC.

The V call is TRBV27, the J call TRBJ2-7; tentatively, D is TRBD1 (6 bases). Germline V gene data show CDR1 as MNHEY and CDR2 as SMNVEV (reference sequence). The ends were cut back, 5 bases at V and 6 bases at J, with 17 bases in the middle. This CDR3 is 14 amino acids long. The CDR3 DNA reads as TGTGCCAGCAGTCCTACAGGGTTTCAGGGCGAGCAGTACTTC. Amino acid sequence: CASSPTGFQGEQYF.

V is TRBV7-3 and J is TRBJ2-3; D ambiguous. The V gene's germline CDR1 is SGHTA and CDR2 FQGTGA. The CDR3 runs to 14 residues. The ends were cut back, 4 bases at V and 3 bases at J, with 11 bases in the middle. Here the CDR3 DNA reads TGTGCCAGCAGCTCCGGTTTCGGGACAGATACGCAGTATTTT. Translated, it gives CASSSGFGTDTQYF.

V usage is TRBV10-3 and J usage is TRBJ2-7, with D perhaps TRBD1 or TRBD2 (5 bases each). The CDR3 runs to 12 residues. Trimming removed 6 bases from V and 0 bases from J, with 6 bases in between. CDR1 is ENHRY and CDR2 is SYGVKD in the germline V gene. CDR3 coding DNA: TGTGCCATCAGAGGGACCTCCTACGAGCAGTACTTC. Protein product: CAIRGTSYEQYF.

J is TRBJ2-7 and V is TRBV29-1, with 7 positions matching TRBD2. CDR3 length: 16 residues. Germline trimming cut 7 bases from V and 2 bases from J; bases unmatched to any gene: 17. Per germline, CDR1 SQVTM and CDR2 ANQGSEA. This CDR3 reads CSATPGGRGSPYEQYF. The CDR3 DNA sequence: TGCAGCGCGACCCCCGGTGGGAGGGGATCGCCCTACGAGCAGTACTTC.

The rearrangement uses TRBV28 and TRBJ2-7; D call uncertain. V shed 6 bases and J shed 4 bases, with 10 bases lying between them. From germline, CDR1 is MDHEN and CDR2 SYDVKM. The CDR3 is made up of 12 amino acids. The CDR3 DNA sequence: TGTGCCAGCAGCCCTCCATTTTACGAGCAGTACTTC. This encodes CASSPPFYEQYF.

With respect to this clonotype: The DNA is omitted, as the CDR3 cannot be located on it reliably, and the CDR3 follows TCRdb's listing. V and J are TRBV11-2 and TRBJ2-1. The CDR3 numbers 14 amino acids, ends counted. Germline CDR1 and CDR2: SGHAT and FQNNGV. The CDR3 here is CASSLVSFGTGTLF.

The genes are TRBV5-1 and TRBJ1-1; a possible D gene is TRBD1 (6 bases). Germline-derived CDR1 and CDR2 are SGHRS and YFSETQ. CDR3 length: 14 residues. Trimming cost V 2 bases and J 6 bases, with 14 bases left between them. As DNA, the CDR3 is TGCGCCAGCAGCTTAGAACCCAGGGGCTCTGAAGCTTTCTTT. Its protein is CASSLEPRGSEAFF.

The chain links TRBV29-1 to TRBJ2-1, with 10 bases lining up with TRBD1. The V segment lost 4 bases and the J segment 7 bases; nucleotides outside the gene matches: 4. This CDR3 spans 13 amino acids. Per the germline V gene, CDR1 is SQVTM and CDR2 is ANQGSEA. In nucleotides, the CDR3 is TGCAGCGTTGCCCCGGACAGGGGGAATGAGCAGTTCTTC. It codes for CSVAPDRGNEQFF.

CDR3 sequence reads: CASSPPGTGYEQYF. The CDR3 DNA reads TGCGCCAGCAGCCCCCCGGGGACAGGCTACGAGCAGTACTTC. The gene calls are TRBV4-1 and TRBJ2-7, with 8 bases fitting TRBD1. The CDR3 covers 14 residues. The trim removed 4 bases at V and 3 bases at J, leaving 5 bases unmatched. The germline V gene has CDR1 MGHRA and CDR2 YSYEKL.

This chain uses TRBV30 with TRBJ2-1; D remains unclear. The CDR3 sequence is 12 residues long. Trimming pared 3 bases from V and 5 bases from J, leaving 8 bases between. Germline lookup yields CDR1 GTSNPN and CDR2 SVGIG (reference sequence). DNA of the CDR3: TGTGCCTGGAGCCGGTTAAACAATGAGCAGTTCTTC. Its translation is CAWSRLNNEQFF.

CDR3 in amino acids: CSISGGAVETQYF. The CDR3 DNA reads as TGCAGCATTAGCGGGGGGGCCGTAGAGACCCAGTACTTC. The chain links TRBV29-1 to TRBJ2-5, with TRBD2 matching 11 bases. The trim removed 8 bases at V and 4 bases at J, leaving 6 bases unmatched. Germline values: CDR1 SQVTM, CDR2 ANQGSEA. This CDR3 comprises 13 residues.

This clonotype was detected only once. The rearrangement joins TRBV30 to TRBJ1-1; D not certain. The germline CDR1 and CDR2 sequences are GTSNPN and SVGIG (reference sequence). V was trimmed by 1 base and J by 6 bases, leaving 12 bases between them. This CDR3 has 13 residues. The CDR3 reads CAWSGLHQAEAFF. As DNA, the CDR3 is TGTGCCTGGAGTGGTCTCCATCAGGCTGAAGCTTTCTTT.

Here the CDR3 DNA reads TGTGCCAGCTCCTCTCCCAACTATGGCTACACCTTC. This translates into CASSSPNYGYTF. This chain joins TRBV18 and TRBJ1-2; no reliable D call. V lost 6 bases and J lost 2, with 7 bases in between. The CDR3 extends over 12 amino acids. Germline V lookup: CDR1 KGHSH, CDR2 LQKENI.

This sequence joins TRBV2 and TRBJ2-7; D is undetermined. Germline assignment: CDR1 SNHLY and CDR2 FYNNEI. V lost 7 bases and J lost 3, with 10 bases in between. The CDR3 runs 12 residues. The CDR3 DNA sequence: TGTGCCAGCAACCGCCAGTTCTACGAGCAGTACTTC. Translation gives CASNRQFYEQYF.

The chain carries TRBV4-2 and TRBJ1-2; D not certain. Between the trimmed V and J ends, which lost 0 bases and 7 bases, there was a span of 9 bases. The CDR3 spans 13 residues. Germline assignment: CDR1 LGHNA and CDR2 YNFKEQ. CDR3 nucleotide sequence: TGTGCCAGCAGCCAAGAACGGGTTGGTGGCTACACCTTC. It specifies CASSQERVGGYTF.

This clonotype was seen a single time. This chain joins TRBV6-1 and TRBJ2-7, with D possibly matching TRBD2 (7 bases). Per the germline V gene, CDR1 is MNHNS and CDR2 is SASEGT. Between the trimmed V and J ends, which lost 8 bases and 5 bases, there was a span of 19 bases. This CDR3 spans 14 amino acids. In nucleotides, the CDR3 is TGTGCCAGCCGTTATCTGGGGGGGCCCAACGAGCAGTACTTC. Protein product: CASRYLGGPNEQYF.

This rearrangement joins TRBV3-1 to TRBJ2-7; D may be TRBD1 (6 bases). V was clipped by 2 bases and J by 7 bases, with 15 bases between them. This CDR3 is built from 14 residues. The V gene's germline CDR1 is LGHDT and CDR2 YNNKEL (reference sequence). The CDR3 loop reads CASSQTGKRWEQYF. CDR3 DNA: TGTGCCAGCAGCCAAACAGGGAAGCGTTGGGAGCAGTACTTC.

The chain links TRBV3-1 to TRBJ1-1; possible D gene TRBD1, 6 bases. CDR1 and CDR2 from the germline V gene are LGHDT and YNNKEL (reference sequence). This CDR3 region has 15 residues. The V end lost 4 bases, the J end lost 2 bases, and 14 bases lay between the germline ends. CDR3 in DNA: TGTGCCAGCAGCCCCAGGACAGTCGGAAACACTGAAGCTTTCTTT. This sequence encodes CASSPRTVGNTEAFF.

The gene calls are TRBV7-9 and TRBJ2-3, with D unresolved. The CDR3 is 13 amino acids. CDR1 is SEHNR, CDR2 FQNEAQ, per germline (reference sequence). Trimming took off 5 bases at V and 1 base at J, with 7 bases between the two ends. CDR3 DNA sequence: TGTGCCAGCAGCCGTCTTCGCACAGATACGCAGTATTTT. It codes for CASSRLRTDTQYF.

This sequence joins TRBV27 and TRBJ2-7; D is perhaps TRBD2 (5 bases). The CDR3 runs 13 residues. Germline values: CDR1 MNHEY, CDR2 SMNVEV (reference sequence). The germline V and J ends were trimmed by 3 bases and 6 bases, with 12 bases remaining between them. Here the CDR3 reads CASSFEPRGEQYF. The CDR3 DNA follows: TGTGCCAGCAGTTTTGAGCCCCGGGGCGAGCAGTACTTC.

J is TRBJ1-6 and V is TRBV30, with D possibly matching TRBD1 (5 bases). Germline V gene sequence: CDR1 GTSNPN, CDR2 SVGIG (reference sequence). The CDR3 loop spans 15 amino acids. Trimming left V 4 bases short and J 9 bases short, with 19 bases between. The CDR3 region has the DNA TGTGCCTGGACTTTCCGGGACCTTCTTACTTCACCCCTCCACTTT. Translating gives CAWTFRDLLTSPLHF.

This clonotype occurred a few times. J is TRBJ1-2 and V is TRBV30; D gene uncertain. This CDR3 comprises 10 residues. Trimming cost V 6 bases and J 9 bases, with 11 bases left between them. Germline V gives CDR1 GTSNPN, CDR2 SVGIG (reference sequence). The CDR3 bases are TGTGCCTGTGCATTGGGTCGCTACACCTTC. Its protein is CACALGRYTF.

The CDR3 DNA reads TGTGCCAGCTCACCCCCCCGGGGAATTTATGGCTACACCTTC. Residues: CASSPPRGIYGYTF. The V call is TRBV18, the J call TRBJ1-2; D is ambiguous. Trimming shortened V by 3 bases and J by 5 bases, and 13 bases separated the two germline ends. The CDR3 spans 14 residues. Germline lookup yields CDR1 KGHSH and CDR2 LQKENI.